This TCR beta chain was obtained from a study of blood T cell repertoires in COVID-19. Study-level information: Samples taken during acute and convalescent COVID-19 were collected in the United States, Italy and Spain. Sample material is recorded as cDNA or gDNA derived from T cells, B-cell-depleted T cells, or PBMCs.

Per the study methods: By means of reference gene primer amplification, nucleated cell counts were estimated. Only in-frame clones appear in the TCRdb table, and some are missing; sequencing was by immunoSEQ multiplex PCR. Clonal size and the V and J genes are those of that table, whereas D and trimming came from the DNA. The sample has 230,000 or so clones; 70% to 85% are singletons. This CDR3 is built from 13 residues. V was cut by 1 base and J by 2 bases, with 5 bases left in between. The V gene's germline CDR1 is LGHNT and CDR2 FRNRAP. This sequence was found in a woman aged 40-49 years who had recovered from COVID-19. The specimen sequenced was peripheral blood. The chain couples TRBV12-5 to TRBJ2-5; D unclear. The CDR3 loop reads CASGLDSQETQYF. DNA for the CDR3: TGTGCTAGTGGTTTGGACAGTCAAGAGACCCAGTACTTC. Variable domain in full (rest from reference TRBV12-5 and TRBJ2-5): DARVTQTPRHKVTEMGQEVTMRCQPILGHNTVFWYRQTMMQGLELLAYFRNRAPLDDSGMPKDRFSAEMPDATLATLKIQPSEPRDSAVYFCASGLDSQETQYFGPGTRLLVL.